The clone carrying this TCR beta chain has ten or more counts. Its cognate antigen is unknown. TCRdb analysed the 5' RACE reads with MiXCR anew, one entry per CDR3 protein. The sample holds about 240,000 distinct CDR3 sequences, roughly 10% seen once. V was trimmed by 2 bases and J by 6 bases, leaving 17 bases between them. Germline V gives CDR1 MGHRA, CDR2 YSYEKL. The CDR3 has 16 amino acids. The data originate from a study of CD8 T cells in ankylosing spondylitis. Overall study results and limits: Earlier reports found some motif variants in synovial fluid and blood in reactive arthritis. Characteristic of ankylosing spondylitis blood, it appeared, was a TCR beta motif comprising about 8 highly homologous variants.

Sequencing input: blood, either unsorted or a sorted T cell fraction (not recorded which). This chain links TRBV4-1 with TRBJ1-5; maybe TRBD1 (5 bases). This sequence originates from a male donor with ankylosing spondylitis or in good health (not recorded which). The DNA of the CDR3 is TGCGCCAGCAGCCAACCCCGGGACGAAAATTTTCAGCCCCAGCATTTT. It encodes CASSQPRDENFQPQHF.